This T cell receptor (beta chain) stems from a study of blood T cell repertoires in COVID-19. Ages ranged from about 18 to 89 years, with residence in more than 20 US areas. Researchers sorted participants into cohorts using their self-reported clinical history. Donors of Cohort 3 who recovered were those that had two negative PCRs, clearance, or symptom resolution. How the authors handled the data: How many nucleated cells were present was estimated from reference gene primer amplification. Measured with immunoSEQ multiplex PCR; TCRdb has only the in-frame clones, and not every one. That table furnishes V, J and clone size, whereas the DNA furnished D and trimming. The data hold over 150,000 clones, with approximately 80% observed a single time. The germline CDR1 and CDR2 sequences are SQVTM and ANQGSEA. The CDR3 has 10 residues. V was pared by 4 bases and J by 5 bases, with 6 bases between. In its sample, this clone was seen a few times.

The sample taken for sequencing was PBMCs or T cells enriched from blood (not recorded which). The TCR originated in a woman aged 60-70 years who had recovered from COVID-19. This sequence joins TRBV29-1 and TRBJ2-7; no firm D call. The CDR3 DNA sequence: TGCAGCGTTGTATCTGACGAGCAGTACTTC. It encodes CSVVSDEQYF.